Listed below are T cell receptor beta chains from one sample, sequenced in a study of early T cells in non-severe SARS-CoV-2 infection. TCRdb recomputed calls from the 5' RACE reads with MiXCR, one row per CDR3 protein. The sample consists of about 66,000 distinct CDR3 sequences, roughly 10% of them appearing once. Input material: whole blood. All receptors derive from an adult who was a healthcare worker with PCR-confirmed SARS-CoV-2 infection or an uninfected control (not recorded which). Both conserved end residues are part of each CDR3. The order of the fields is clone size, D gene, V gene, J gene, CDR3 protein, CDR3 DNA. A D gene is named only where the DNA matches it firmly. A row's size may be missing; if present it is once, few, many or a size class.

clone_size: many; d_call: NA; v_call: TRBV29-1; j_call: TRBJ1-1; cdr3_aa: CSGGRDLGTEAFF; cdr3_nt: TGCAGCGGGGGAAGGGACCTCGGGACTGAAGCTTTCTTT
clone_size: NA; d_call: NA; v_call: TRBV7-2; j_call: TRBJ2-7; cdr3_aa: CASSRLGLTYEQYF; cdr3_nt: TGTGCCAGCAGCCGTCTCGGACTTACCTACGAGCAGTACTTC
clone_size: NA; d_call: TRBD2; v_call: TRBV5-1; j_call: TRBJ2-1; cdr3_aa: CASSFLSGWGDEQFF; cdr3_nt: TGCGCCAGCAGCTTCCTTAGCGGGTGGGGGGATGAGCAGTTCTTC
clone_size: NA; d_call: NA; v_call: TRBV12-3/TRBV12-4; j_call: TRBJ2-5; cdr3_aa: CASSPAAPIQETQYF; cdr3_nt: TGTGCCAGCAGTCCGGCCGCGCCGATCCAAGAGACCCAGTACTTC
clone_size: few; d_call: NA; v_call: TRBV5-1; j_call: TRBJ1-3; cdr3_aa: CASSLAASTSGNTIYF; cdr3_nt: TGCGCCAGCAGTCTGGCGGCCTCCACCTCTGGAAACACCATATATTTT
clone_size: few; d_call: TRBD2; v_call: TRBV7-8; j_call: TRBJ2-7; cdr3_aa: CASSQPSGRRGAYEQYF; cdr3_nt: TGTGCCAGCAGCCAGCCTAGCGGGAGGCGCGGGGCCTACGAGCAGTACTTC
clone_size: few; d_call: TRBD2; v_call: TRBV6-1; j_call: TRBJ2-7; cdr3_aa: CATHLGGPYEQYF; cdr3_nt: TGTGCCACCCACCTGGGAGGGCCCTACGAGCAGTACTTC
clone_size: many; d_call: NA; v_call: TRBV7-6; j_call: TRBJ1-1; cdr3_aa: CASSLARNTEAFF; cdr3_nt: TGTGCCAGCAGCTTAGCCAGGAACACTGAAGCTTTCTTT
clone_size: many; d_call: NA; v_call: TRBV7-9; j_call: TRBJ2-3; cdr3_aa: CASSLTLDTDTQYF; cdr3_nt: TGTGCCAGCAGCTTGACACTTGACACAGATACGCAGTATTTT
clone_size: NA; d_call: NA; v_call: TRBV5-1; j_call: TRBJ2-7; cdr3_aa: CASSLREDSSYEQYF; cdr3_nt: TGCGCCAGCAGCTTGCGAGAGGACAGCTCCTACGAGCAGTACTTC
clone_size: few; d_call: NA; v_call: TRBV14; j_call: TRBJ2-3; cdr3_aa: CASSSHAAGTDTQYF; cdr3_nt: TGTGCCAGCAGCTCACACGCGGCCGGCACAGATACGCAGTATTTT
clone_size: NA; d_call: NA; v_call: TRBV10-3; j_call: TRBJ2-2; cdr3_aa: CAINFGSVTGELFF; cdr3_nt: TGTGCCATCAATTTCGGGAGTGTAACCGGGGAGCTGTTTTTT
clone_size: many; d_call: TRBD1; v_call: TRBV2; j_call: TRBJ2-1; cdr3_aa: CASRETGDSYNEQFF; cdr3_nt: TGTGCCAGCAGGGAGACAGGGGACTCCTACAATGAGCAGTTCTTC
clone_size: NA; d_call: TRBD1; v_call: TRBV29-1; j_call: TRBJ2-5; cdr3_aa: CSGIQGGQETQYF; cdr3_nt: TGCAGCGGTATACAGGGGGGACAAGAGACCCAGTACTTC
clone_size: few; d_call: NA; v_call: TRBV3-1; j_call: TRBJ2-1; cdr3_aa: CASSPVRRGEQFF; cdr3_nt: TGTGCCAGCAGCCCTGTCCGCCGGGGTGAGCAGTTCTTC
clone_size: NA; d_call: NA; v_call: TRBV4-2; j_call: TRBJ2-7; cdr3_aa: CASSQPPPGAGEQYF; cdr3_nt: TGTGCCAGCAGCCAACCGCCGCCGGGGGCAGGCGAGCAGTACTTC
clone_size: NA; d_call: TRBD2; v_call: TRBV3-1; j_call: TRBJ2-1; cdr3_aa: CASSQVYRTSGRPGNEQFF; cdr3_nt: TGTGCCAGCAGCCAAGTATACCGGACTAGCGGGCGCCCGGGGAATGAGCAGTTCTTC
clone_size: many; d_call: TRBD2; v_call: TRBV6-2/TRBV6-3; j_call: TRBJ2-1; cdr3_aa: CASSYSGLAANEQFF; cdr3_nt: TGTGCCAGCAGTTACTCGGGACTAGCGGCCAATGAGCAGTTCTTC
clone_size: few; d_call: NA; v_call: TRBV28; j_call: TRBJ2-7; cdr3_aa: CASRERGGTYEQYF; cdr3_nt: TGTGCCAGCAGGGAGCGAGGCGGAACCTACGAGCAGTACTTC
clone_size: few; d_call: NA; v_call: TRBV20-1; j_call: TRBJ2-5; cdr3_aa: CSARDYAGRETQYF; cdr3_nt: TGCAGTGCTAGAGATTATGCGGGAAGAGAGACCCAGTACTTC
clone_size: NA; d_call: NA; v_call: TRBV6-6; j_call: TRBJ2-2; cdr3_aa: CASSYSTNTGELFF; cdr3_nt: TGTGCCAGCAGTTACTCGACTAACACCGGGGAGCTGTTTTTT
clone_size: NA; d_call: NA; v_call: TRBV7-3; j_call: TRBJ1-5; cdr3_aa: CASSLTREGPQHF; cdr3_nt: TGTGCCAGCAGCTTAACGAGGGAAGGGCCCCAGCATTTT
clone_size: few; d_call: TRBD2; v_call: TRBV20-1; j_call: TRBJ2-3; cdr3_aa: CSANWASGRRSTDTQYF; cdr3_nt: TGCAGTGCTAATTGGGCTAGCGGGAGGCGCAGCACAGATACGCAGTATTTT
clone_size: NA; d_call: NA; v_call: TRBV20-1; j_call: TRBJ2-1; cdr3_aa: CSAPSGPNEQFF; cdr3_nt: TGCAGTGCCCCCTCGGGTCCCAATGAGCAGTTCTTC
clone_size: NA; d_call: TRBD1; v_call: TRBV20-1; j_call: TRBJ2-1; cdr3_aa: CSAITGVNEQFF; cdr3_nt: TGCAGTGCTATCACAGGGGTCAATGAGCAGTTCTTC
clone_size: once; d_call: NA; v_call: TRBV18; j_call: TRBJ2-3; cdr3_aa: CASSQTGPQGTDTQYF; cdr3_nt: TGTGCCAGCTCACAGACCGGGCCCCAGGGCACAGATACGCAGTATTTT
clone_size: NA; d_call: NA; v_call: TRBV5-1; j_call: TRBJ1-1; cdr3_aa: CASSWGSNTEAFF; cdr3_nt: TGCGCCAGCAGCTGGGGCTCAAACACTGAAGCTTTCTTT
clone_size: NA; d_call: TRBD1; v_call: TRBV28; j_call: TRBJ2-7; cdr3_aa: CASSVPSRGREQYF; cdr3_nt: TGTGCCAGCAGTGTCCCATCCAGGGGGCGCGAGCAGTACTTC
clone_size: few; d_call: TRBD2; v_call: TRBV7-9; j_call: TRBJ2-5; cdr3_aa: CASSPIKYREGETQYF; cdr3_nt: TGTGCCAGCAGCCCCATTAAGTACCGGGAGGGGGAGACCCAGTACTTC
clone_size: NA; d_call: NA; v_call: TRBV19; j_call: TRBJ2-5; cdr3_aa: CASGRQAEETQYF; cdr3_nt: TGTGCCAGTGGCCGACAAGCGGAAGAGACCCAGTACTTC
clone_size: NA; d_call: NA; v_call: TRBV7-2; j_call: TRBJ2-5; cdr3_aa: CASSLDHRKTQYF; cdr3_nt: TGTGCCAGCAGCTTAGATCACAGGAAGACCCAGTACTTC
clone_size: few; d_call: TRBD2; v_call: TRBV20-1; j_call: TRBJ2-1; cdr3_aa: CSASRGRVYNEQFF; cdr3_nt: TGCAGTGCTAGCCGCGGGAGAGTTTACAATGAGCAGTTCTTC
clone_size: NA; d_call: NA; v_call: TRBV7-2; j_call: TRBJ2-3; cdr3_aa: CASRRAGTGTDTQYF; cdr3_nt: TGTGCCAGCAGACGAGCGGGCACGGGGACAGATACGCAGTATTTT
clone_size: few; d_call: TRBD2; v_call: TRBV7-3; j_call: TRBJ2-3; cdr3_aa: CASSSAGLATDTQYF; cdr3_nt: TGTGCCAGCAGCTCCGCGGGACTAGCCACAGATACGCAGTATTTT
clone_size: few; d_call: NA; v_call: TRBV5-4; j_call: TRBJ2-1; cdr3_aa: CASSSLIFVDNEQFF; cdr3_nt: TGTGCCAGCAGCTCCCTAATTTTTGTGGACAATGAGCAGTTCTTC